The entry that follows covers one TCR beta chain sequence. This record belongs to a study of blood T cell repertoires in COVID-19. The data were produced by immunoSEQ multiplex PCR, yet TCRdb's version contains in-frame clones alone and is incomplete. The repertoire holds roughly 150,000 clones, with approximately 78% as singletons. The CDR3 consists of 14 residues. The V gene lost 2 bases and the J gene lost 10 bases, with 17 bases spanning the gap. Germline CDR1 and CDR2: MDHEN and SYDVKM. The chain recombines TRBV28 with TRBJ1-1; no reliable D call. Sample: PBMCs or T cells enriched from blood (not recorded which). This clonotype was obtained from a woman between 50 and 59 years old who had recovered from COVID-19. The DNA for the CDR3 is TGTGCCAGCAGTTTAGAGGGTTTCCCGGGGTCAGCTTTCTTT. Encoded protein: CASSLEGFPGSAFF. Supplemented by reference TRBV28 and TRBJ1-1, the full variable domain reads DVKVTQSSRYLVKRTGEKVFLECVQDMDHENMFWYRQDPGLGLRLIYFSYDVKMKEKGDIPEGYSVSREKKERFSLILESASTNQTSMYLCASSLEGFPGSAFFGQGTRLTVV.